These 13 T cell receptor beta chains were sequenced from one sample in a study of blood T cell repertoires in COVID-19. Data came from immunoSEQ multiplex PCR; TCRdb stores just in-frame clones and leaves some out. The table records approximately 220,000 clones, 80% of them present only once. Input material: PBMCs or T cells enriched from blood (not recorded which). All receptors derive from a woman aged 40 to 55 with acute COVID-19.

This chain links TRBV6-5 with TRBJ2-2; D remains ambiguous. The V gene's germline CDR1 is MNHEY and CDR2 SVGAGI. CDR3 size: 10 residues. Trimming left V 8 bases short and J 7 bases short, with 5 bases between. CDR3 in DNA: TGTGCCAGCGAGAACGGGGAGCTGTTTTTT. Its translation: CASENGELFF.

The chain couples TRBV28 to TRBJ2-7; D possibly corresponds to TRBD2 (5 bases). CDR3 length: 17 residues. V lost 7 bases to trimming and J lost 0 bases, with 22 bases between them. Germline V gives CDR1 MDHEN, CDR2 SYDVKM. CDR3 bases: TGTGCCAGCACCCTAACAGTAGGCGGGCCGCTCTCCTACGAGCAGTACTTC. Translating it yields CASTLTVGGPLSYEQYF.

The chain employs TRBV7-6 and TRBJ2-3, with TRBD1 identical over 10 bases. Germline V CDR1 and CDR2: SGHVS, FNYEAQ. The CDR3 has 15 amino acids. V dropped 5 bases and J dropped 8; count of bases not matched to a gene: 10. For the CDR3, the DNA is TGTGCCAGCAGCCCCGGGACAGGGGTATCGGGTACGCAGTATTTT. It codes for CASSPGTGVSGTQYF.

This clone came up a few times. The CDR3 sequence: CASSVGRGDNSPLHF. The CDR3 DNA follows: TGTGCCAGCAGTGTAGGCAGGGGCGATAATTCACCCCTCCACTTT. The chain carries TRBV2 and TRBJ1-6; D perhaps matches TRBD1 (6 bases). The V gene lost 4 bases and the J gene lost 5 bases, with 12 bases spanning the gap. Per the germline V gene, CDR1 is SNHLY and CDR2 is FYNNEI. This CDR3 contains 15 residues.

This clone was counted only a few times. This chain uses TRBV14 with TRBJ2-7; D is perhaps TRBD2 (6 bases). The CDR3 contains 15 residues. Germline V gene lookup returns CDR1 SGHDN and CDR2 FVKESK. Trimming stripped 0 bases from V and 2 bases from J, with 11 bases between. CDR3 sequence reads: CASSQEGDSPYEQYF. In DNA form, the CDR3 reads TGTGCCAGCAGCCAAGAAGGGGACTCTCCCTACGAGCAGTACTTC.

V gene TRBV28 combines with J gene TRBJ2-5; no reliable D call. CDR3 length equals 14 residues. Germline CDR1 is MDHEN and CDR2 is SYDVKM. Trimming shortened V by 3 bases and J by 5 bases, and 13 bases separated the two germline ends. CDR3 DNA: TGTGCCAGCAGTTTGCAGGTGGCGAGTGAGACCCAGTACTTC. This translates into CASSLQVASETQYF.

This clone has just a few counts. The chain uses TRBV4-2 and TRBJ1-5, with 7 nucleotides matching TRBD1. CDR3 length: 15 amino acids. Germline V gene sequence: CDR1 LGHNA, CDR2 YNFKEQ. After removal of 0 bases from V and 4 bases from J, the junction contained 3 bases not matched to a gene. CDR3 sequence: CASSQEGQQNQPQHF. The CDR3 nucleotides are TGTGCCAGCAGCCAAGAGGGACAGCAAAATCAGCCCCAGCATTTT.

The DNA of the CDR3 is TGTGCCAGCAGCGTAGCTTTAGCCGGGGAGCTGTTTTTT. This translates into CASSVALAGELFF. The V call is TRBV9, the J call TRBJ2-2; D ambiguous. Germline CDR1 is SGDLS and CDR2 is YYNGEE. The CDR3 consists of 13 residues. Trimming removed 0 bases from V and 6 bases from J, with 6 bases in between.

This chain links TRBV19 with TRBJ1-1, with a weak D call TRBD1 (6 bases). Germline V gene lookup returns CDR1 LNHDA and CDR2 SQIVND (reference sequence). V shed 9 bases and J shed 6 bases, with 29 bases lying between them. The CDR3 runs 17 residues. The CDR3 reads CARTPQTGTYGLPEAFF. In DNA form, the CDR3 reads TGTGCCAGGACTCCGCAAACAGGGACCTATGGGCTCCCTGAAGCTTTCTTT.

The chain uses TRBV29-1 and TRBJ1-5, with D perhaps matching TRBD1 (5 bases). The length of the CDR3 is 13 residues. Germline lookup yields CDR1 SQVTM and CDR2 ANQGSEA. The ends were cut back, 5 bases at V and 7 bases at J, with 15 bases in the middle. CDR3 in amino acids: CSVLGGYGQPQHF. DNA for the CDR3: TGCAGCGTTCTCGGGGGGTACGGCCAGCCCCAGCATTTT. Based on the CDR3 plus reference TRBV29-1 and TRBJ1-5, the full variable domain is SAVISQKPSRDICQRGTSLTIQCQVDSQVTMMFWYRQQPGQSLTLIATANQGSEATYESGFVIDKFPISRPNLTFSTLTVSNMSPEDSSIYLCSVLGGYGQPQHFGDGTRLSIL.

The chain recombines TRBV4-2 with TRBJ1-2; TRBD1 aligns across 8 bases. The CDR3 is 15 amino acids. The junction had 4 bases not matched to a gene; V was cut back by 1 base and J by 3 bases. Germline CDR1 LGHNA, CDR2 YNFKEQ. CDR3 residues: CASSQGTGPDYGYTF. For the CDR3, the DNA is TGTGCCAGCAGCCAAGGGACAGGGCCCGACTATGGCTACACCTTC.

This clone appeared once. This chain joins TRBV19 and TRBJ2-3, with a possible D match to TRBD2 (5 bases). The CDR3 runs 15 residues. The ends were cut back, 8 bases at V and 1 base at J, with 16 bases in the middle. The germline V gene encodes CDR1 LNHDA and CDR2 SQIVND (reference sequence). The CDR3 nucleotides read TGTGCCAGTCAACGTAGCGACTTCCGCACAGATACGCAGTATTTT. Translated, it gives CASQRSDFRTDTQYF. The full variable domain, with the rest looked up from reference TRBV19 and TRBJ2-3, is DGGITQSPKYLFRKEGQNVTLSCEQNLNHDAMYWYRQDPGQGLRLIYYSQIVNDFQKGDIAEGYSVSREKKESFPLTVTSAQKNPTAFYLCASQRSDFRTDTQYFGPGTRLTVL.

The chain employs TRBV6-5 and TRBJ2-7, with 8 bases fitting TRBD1. This CDR3 has 14 residues. After removal of 6 bases from V and 2 bases from J, the junction contained 6 bases not matched to a gene. In germline, CDR1 is MNHEY, CDR2 SVGAGI. CDR3 nucleotide sequence: TGTGCCAGCAGCCGGACAGGGTACCCCTACGAGCAGTACTTC. Encoded protein: CASSRTGYPYEQYF.